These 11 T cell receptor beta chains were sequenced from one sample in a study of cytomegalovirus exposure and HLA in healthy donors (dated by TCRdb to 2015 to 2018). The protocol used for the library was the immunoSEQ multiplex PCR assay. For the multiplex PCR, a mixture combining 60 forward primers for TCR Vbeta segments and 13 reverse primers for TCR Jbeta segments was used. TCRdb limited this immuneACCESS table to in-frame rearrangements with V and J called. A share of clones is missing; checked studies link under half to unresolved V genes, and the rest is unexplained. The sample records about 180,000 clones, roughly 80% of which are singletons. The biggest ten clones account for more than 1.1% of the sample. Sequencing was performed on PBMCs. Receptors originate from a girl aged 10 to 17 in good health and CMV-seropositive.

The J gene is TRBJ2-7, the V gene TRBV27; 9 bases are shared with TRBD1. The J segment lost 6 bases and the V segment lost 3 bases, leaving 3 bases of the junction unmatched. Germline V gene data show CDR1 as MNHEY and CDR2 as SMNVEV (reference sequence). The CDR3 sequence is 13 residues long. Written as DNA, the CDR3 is TGTGCCAGCAGTTTCGGGGACAGGGCCGAGCAGTACTTC. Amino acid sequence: CASSFGDRAEQYF.

CDR3 in DNA: TGTGCCAGCAGCGTAGATCCGGTAGTCGACACTGAAGCTTTCTTT. This translates into CASSVDPVVDTEAFF. The genes are TRBV9 and TRBJ1-1; D uncertain. The CDR3 consists of 15 residues. The V gene's germline CDR1 is SGDLS and CDR2 YYNGEE. Trimming left V 0 bases short and J 3 bases short, with 12 bases between.

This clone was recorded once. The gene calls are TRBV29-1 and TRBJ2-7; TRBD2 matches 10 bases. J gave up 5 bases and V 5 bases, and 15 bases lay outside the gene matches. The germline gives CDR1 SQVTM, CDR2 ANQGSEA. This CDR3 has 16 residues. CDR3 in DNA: TGCAGCGTTACCCCTTCTGGACCTAGCGGGAGACACGAGCAGTACTTC. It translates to CSVTPSGPSGRHEQYF.

The CDR3 sequence is CAWYLRGRHSGANVLTF. CDR3 nucleotides: TGTGCCTGGTACTTAAGGGGCAGGCACTCTGGGGCCAACGTCCTGACTTTC. The chain employs TRBV30 and TRBJ2-6, with D possibly being TRBD1 (5 bases). V was cut by 5 bases and J by 0 bases, with 17 bases left in between. The CDR3 is made up of 17 amino acids. Germline V CDR1 and CDR2: GTSNPN, SVGIG (reference sequence). Combining the CDR3 with reference TRBV30 and TRBJ2-6 gives the whole variable domain SQTIHQWPATLVQPVGSPLSLECTVEGTSNPNLYWYRQAAGRGLQLLFYSVGIGQISSEVPQNLSASRPQDRQFILSSKKLLLSDSGFYLCAWYLRGRHSGANVLTFGAGSRLTVL.

CDR3 bases: TGTGCCAGCAGCTTAATGGGGGGCACTGAAGCTTTCTTT. This encodes CASSLMGGTEAFF. The chain recombines TRBV7-2 with TRBJ1-1; possibly TRBD1 for D (5 bases). The germline gives CDR1 SGHTA, CDR2 FQGNSA. V lost 2 bases and J lost 4, with 8 bases in between. The CDR3 is 13 residues long. Combining the CDR3 with reference TRBV7-2 and TRBJ1-1 gives the whole variable domain GAGVSQSPSNKVTEKGKDVELRCDPISGHTALYWYRQSLGQGLEFLIYFQGNSAPDKSGLPSDRFSAERTGGSVSTLTIQRTQQEDSAVYLCASSLMGGTEAFFGQGTRLTVV.

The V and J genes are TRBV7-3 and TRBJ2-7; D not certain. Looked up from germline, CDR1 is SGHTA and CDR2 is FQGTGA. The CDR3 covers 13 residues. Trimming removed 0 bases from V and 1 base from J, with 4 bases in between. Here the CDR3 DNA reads TGTGCCAGCAGCTTAACCAGGTCCTACGAGCAGTACTTC. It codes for CASSLTRSYEQYF.

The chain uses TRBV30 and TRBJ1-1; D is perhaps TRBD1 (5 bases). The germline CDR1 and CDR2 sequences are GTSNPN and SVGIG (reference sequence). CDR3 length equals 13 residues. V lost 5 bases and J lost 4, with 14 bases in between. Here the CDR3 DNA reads TGTGCCTGGCAGTCGGGGAGGGGCACTGAAGCTTTCTTT. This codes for CAWQSGRGTEAFF.

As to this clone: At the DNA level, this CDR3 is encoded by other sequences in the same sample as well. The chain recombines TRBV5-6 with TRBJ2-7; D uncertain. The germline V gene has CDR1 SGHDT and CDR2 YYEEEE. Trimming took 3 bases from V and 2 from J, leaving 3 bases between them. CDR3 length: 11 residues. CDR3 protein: CASSSAYEQYF. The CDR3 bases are TGTGCCAGCAGCTCAGCCTACGAGCAGTACTTC.

The CDR3 here is CASALAGLYEQYF. The CDR3 DNA reads TGCGCCAGTGCACTAGCGGGCCTTTACGAGCAGTACTTC. The chain employs TRBV5-1 and TRBJ2-7, with 9 bases aligning to TRBD2. J gave up 4 bases and V 8 bases, and 7 bases lay outside the gene matches. The CDR3 covers 13 residues. Germline V lookup: CDR1 SGHRS, CDR2 YFSETQ. The full variable domain, in which reference TRBV5-1 and TRBJ2-7 provide the parts outside the CDR3, is KAGVTQTPRYLIKTRGQQVTLSCSPISGHRSVSWYQQTPGQGLQFLFEYFSETQRNKGNFPGRFSGRQFSNSRSEMNVSTLELGDSALYLCASALAGLYEQYFGPGTRLTVT.

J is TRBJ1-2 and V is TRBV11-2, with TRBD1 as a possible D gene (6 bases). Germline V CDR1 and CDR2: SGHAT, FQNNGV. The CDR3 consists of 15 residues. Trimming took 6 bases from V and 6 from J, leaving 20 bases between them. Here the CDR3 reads CASRPFRDTSHGYTF. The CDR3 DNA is TGTGCCAGCAGACCTTTCCGGGACACAAGCCATGGCTACACCTTC.

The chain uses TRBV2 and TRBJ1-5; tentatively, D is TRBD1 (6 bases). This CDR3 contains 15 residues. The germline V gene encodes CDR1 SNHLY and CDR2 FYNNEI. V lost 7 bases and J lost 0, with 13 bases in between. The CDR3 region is CASNPTGYSNQPQHF. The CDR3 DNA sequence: TGTGCCAGCAACCCTACAGGGTATAGCAATCAGCCCCAGCATTTT.